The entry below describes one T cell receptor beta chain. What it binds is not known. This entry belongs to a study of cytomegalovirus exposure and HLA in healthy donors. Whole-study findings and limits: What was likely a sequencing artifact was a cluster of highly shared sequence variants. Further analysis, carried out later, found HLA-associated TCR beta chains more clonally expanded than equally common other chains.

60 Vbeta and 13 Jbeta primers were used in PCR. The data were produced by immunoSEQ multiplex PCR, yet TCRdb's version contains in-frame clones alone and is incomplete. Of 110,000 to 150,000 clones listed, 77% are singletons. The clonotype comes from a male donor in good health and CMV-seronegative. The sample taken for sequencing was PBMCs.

The CDR3, as DNA: TGTGCCAGTAGTCCGGGGAGCACAGATACGCAGTATTTT. Amino acids: CASSPGSTDTQYF. This chain uses TRBV19 with TRBJ2-3, with D possibly matching TRBD2 (5 bases). The CDR3 consists of 13 residues. V was pared by 5 bases and J by 0 bases, with 6 bases between. Germline V gene sequence: CDR1 LNHDA, CDR2 SQIVND (reference sequence).